These 5 T cell receptor beta chains came from one sample sequenced in a study of T cells in Graves' hyperthyroidism and ophthalmopathy. Amplification yielded TCR beta CDR3 regions, with RNA transcripts as the source. First-round RT-PCR of the TCR CDR3 relied on the HTBI primer set. TCRdb reprocessed the multiplex PCR reads via MiXCR and lists one record per CDR3 protein. The sample comprises about 47,000 distinct CDR3 sequences, approximately 50% of which are singletons, and around a third rests with the top ten. Sample: peripheral blood or thyroid tissue (not recorded which). Every receptor here comes from a man between 18 and 35 years old with Graves' hyperthyroidism.

This clonotype was picked up many times. The chain links TRBV5-1 to TRBJ1-5, with a tentative D call TRBD1 (5 bases). In germline, CDR1 is SGHRS, CDR2 YFSETQ. The CDR3 has 13 residues. Trimming left V 1 base short and J 8 bases short, with 10 bases between. This chain's CDR3 is CASSLTGIEPQHF. The CDR3 DNA reads as TGCGCCAGCAGCTTGACAGGTATCGAGCCCCAGCATTTT.

A few counts support this clonotype. V is TRBV7-9 and J is TRBJ2-5; D gene unclear. Germline V gene lookup returns CDR1 SEHNR and CDR2 FQNEAQ (reference sequence). Trimming removed 2 bases at V and 5 bases at J, with 12 bases between. The CDR3 contains 14 residues. The CDR3 DNA is TGTGCCAGCAGCTTATCGCTAGGCTGGGAGACCCAGTACTTC. The encoded protein is CASSLSLGWETQYF. Full variable domain (outside the CDR3, taken from reference TRBV7-9 and TRBJ2-5): DTGVSQNPRHKITKRGQNVTFRCDPISEHNRLYWYRQTLGQGPEFLTYFQNEAQLEKSRLLSDRFSAERPKGSFSTLEIQRTEQGDSAMYLCASSLSLGWETQYFGPGTRLLVL.

This clonotype appeared a few times. The chain couples TRBV25-1 to TRBJ2-7; 14 positions match TRBD2. With V trimmed by 3 bases and J by 7 bases, 8 bases remained unmatched. The CDR3 contains 16 residues. CDR1 is MGHDK, CDR2 SYGVNS, per germline. The CDR3 bases are TGTGCCAGCAGTGATTTCGGGACTAGCGGGAGTAGTGAGCAGTACTTC. This codes for CASSDFGTSGSSEQYF.

This clonotype was detected a few times. CDR3 sequence: CATSREPGTLSLPLHF. The CDR3 DNA reads TGTGCCACCAGCAGAGAACCAGGGACCCTTAGCCTTCCCCTCCACTTT. V usage is TRBV15 and J usage is TRBJ1-6; possibly TRBD1 for D (5 bases). CDR3 length: 16 amino acids. The V gene lost 0 bases and the J gene lost 13 bases, with 19 bases spanning the gap. The germline V gene has CDR1 LNHNV and CDR2 YYDKDF (reference sequence).

This chain joins TRBV5-4 and TRBJ2-5; 10 positions match TRBD1. This CDR3 is 15 amino acids long. Germline V lookup: CDR1 SGHNT, CDR2 YYREEE (reference sequence). Germline trimming cut 2 bases from V and 4 bases from J; bases unmatched to any gene: 5. The CDR3 protein is CASSLGGTGVETQYF. CDR3 DNA sequence: TGTGCCAGCAGCTTAGGTGGGACAGGGGTAGAGACCCAGTACTTC.